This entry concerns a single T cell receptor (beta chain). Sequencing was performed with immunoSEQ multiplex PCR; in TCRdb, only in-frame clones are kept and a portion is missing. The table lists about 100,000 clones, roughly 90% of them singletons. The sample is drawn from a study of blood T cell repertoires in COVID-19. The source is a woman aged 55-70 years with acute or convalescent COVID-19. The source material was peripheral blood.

The CDR3 DNA reads as TGTGCCAGCAGCCTGGGGACAGGGGGGAACACTGAAGCTTTCTTT. Its protein is CASSLGTGGNTEAFF. V gene TRBV9 combines with J gene TRBJ1-1; 11 nucleotides agree with TRBD1. J gave up 1 base and V 4 bases, and 3 bases lay outside the gene matches. This CDR3 comprises 15 residues. CDR1 SGDLS and CDR2 YYNGEE come from the germline V gene.